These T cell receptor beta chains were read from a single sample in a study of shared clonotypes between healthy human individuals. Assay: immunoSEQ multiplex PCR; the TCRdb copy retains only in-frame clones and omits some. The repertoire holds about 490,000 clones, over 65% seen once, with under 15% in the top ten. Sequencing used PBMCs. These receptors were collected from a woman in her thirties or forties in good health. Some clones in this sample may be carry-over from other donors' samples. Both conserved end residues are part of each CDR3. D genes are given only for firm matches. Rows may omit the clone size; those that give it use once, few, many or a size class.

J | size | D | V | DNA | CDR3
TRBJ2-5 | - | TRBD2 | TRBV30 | TGTGCCTGGAGTGTCCCGGGACTAGGGAGCGAGACCCAGTACTTC | CAWSVPGLGSETQYF
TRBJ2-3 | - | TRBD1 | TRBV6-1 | TGTGCCAGCACCGGGACAGGGGTCACAGATACGCAGTATTTT | CASTGTGVTDTQYF
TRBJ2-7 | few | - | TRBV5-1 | TGCGCCAGCAGCTTGGGCCCTCGGACGGGCTACGAGCAGTACTTC | CASSLGPRTGYEQYF
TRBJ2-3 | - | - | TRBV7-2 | TGTGCCAGCAGCCCTCGACCCACAGATACGCAGTATTTT | CASSPRPTDTQYF
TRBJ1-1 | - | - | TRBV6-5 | TGTGCCAGCAGTTCTAATCCGGGACTGAACACTGAAGCTTTCTTT | CASSSNPGLNTEAFF
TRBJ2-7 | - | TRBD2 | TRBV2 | TGTGCCAGCAGCGGACTAGCTTACGAGCAGTACTTC | CASSGLAYEQYF
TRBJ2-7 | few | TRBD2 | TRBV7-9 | TGTGCCAGCAGCTTCGGACTAGAGCCCTACGAGCAGTACTTC | CASSFGLEPYEQYF
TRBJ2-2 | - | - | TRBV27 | TGTGCCAGCAGTCCGGGGTACACCGGGGAGCTGTTTTTT | CASSPGYTGELFF
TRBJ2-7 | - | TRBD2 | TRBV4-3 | TGCGCCAGCAGCCAAGACCCCCCCCCGGGGGGGCACGAGCAGTACTTC | CASSQDPPPGGHEQYF
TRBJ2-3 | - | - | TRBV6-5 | TGTGCCAGCAACCAAAACAGGGTGACAGATACGCAGTATTTT | CASNQNRVTDTQYF
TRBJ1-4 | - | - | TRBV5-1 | TGCGCCAGCAGCCCCGGGGTTGGGGGAGATGAAAAACTGTTTTTT | CASSPGVGGDEKLFF